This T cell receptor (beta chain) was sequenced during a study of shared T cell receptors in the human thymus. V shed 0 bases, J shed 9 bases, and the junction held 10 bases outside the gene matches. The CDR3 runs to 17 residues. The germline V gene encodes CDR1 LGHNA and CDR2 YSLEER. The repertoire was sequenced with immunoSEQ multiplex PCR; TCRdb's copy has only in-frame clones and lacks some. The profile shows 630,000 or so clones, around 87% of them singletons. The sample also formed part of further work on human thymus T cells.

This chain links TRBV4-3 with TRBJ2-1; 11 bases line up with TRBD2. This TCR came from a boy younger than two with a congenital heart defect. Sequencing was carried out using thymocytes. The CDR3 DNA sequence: TGCGCCAGCAGCCAAGAAAGGGCACTAGCGGGAGAGGTTGAGCAGTTCTTC. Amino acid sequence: CASSQERALAGEVEQFF.